The 23 T cell receptor beta chains below all came from one sample that was sequenced in a study of human T cells and chemical hapten exposure. Regarding time point: patch test 1, 2 weeks after DPC sensitization. Treatment specified: therapeutic diphenylcyclopropenone sensitization with weekly scalp DPC. TCRdb re-derived calls from the RACE reads in MiXCR, one entry per CDR3 protein. This table holds approximately 350,000 distinct CDR3 sequences, about 7% found once. The material sequenced was whole blood, taken in connection with sensitization to the hapten diphenylcyclopropenone (DPC). The receptors were sampled from a woman aged 18-29 years with alopecia areata. Some clones in this sample may be carry-over from other donors' samples.

In this sample, this clonotype turned up a few times. This rearrangement joins TRBV29-1 to TRBJ1-2; 10 nucleotides align to TRBD1. This CDR3 has 17 amino acids. Trimming at V came to 0 bases and at J to 0 bases, leaving 7 bases not matched to a gene. The germline gives CDR1 SQVTM, CDR2 ANQGSEA. CDR3 loop: CSVEDGGTGAANYGYTF. CDR3 DNA sequence: TGCAGCGTTGAAGATGGAGGGACAGGGGCGGCTAACTATGGCTACACCTTC. The whole variable domain, filled in from reference TRBV29-1 and TRBJ1-2, reads SAVISQKPSRDICQRGTSLTIQCQVDSQVTMMFWYRQQPGQSLTLIATANQGSEATYESGFVIDKFPISRPNLTFSTLTVSNMSPEDSSIYLCSVEDGGTGAANYGYTFGSGTRLTVV.

The rearrangement uses TRBV4-2 and TRBJ1-5; D unresolved. CDR3 length: 16 amino acids. V lost 7 bases and J lost 5, with 21 bases in between. Per the germline V gene, CDR1 is LGHNA and CDR2 is YNFKEQ. The DNA for the CDR3 is TGTGCCAGCACCACTCACTTCGGATTAGCGGATCAGCCCCAGCATTTT. It codes for CASTTHFGLADQPQHF.

V gene TRBV27 combines with J gene TRBJ1-1; no firm D call. The V end lost 5 bases, the J end lost 5 bases, and 24 bases lay between the germline ends. Germline CDR1 reads MNHEY; CDR2 reads SMNVEV (reference sequence). CDR3 length: 17 amino acids. CDR3: CASSPYPPTALGTEAFF. CDR3 DNA: TGTGCCAGCAGTCCTTACCCGCCCACAGCCCTGGGGACTGAAGCTTTCTTT.

This clonotype was counted many times. This chain joins TRBV10-3 and TRBJ2-4; D is tentatively TRBD1 or TRBD2 (5 bases each). Trimming removed 8 bases at V and 4 bases at J, with 15 bases between. The germline V gene encodes CDR1 ENHRY and CDR2 SYGVKD. This CDR3 has 14 amino acids. As DNA, the CDR3 is TGTGCCATCTCCGGTTCCAGGGAGAAAAACATTCAGTACTTC. Residues: CAISGSREKNIQYF.

This clonotype was found a few times. The chain recombines TRBV7-2 with TRBJ2-5; TRBD2 matches 10 bases. Unmatched junction bases numbered 3, after V lost 2 bases and J lost 0 bases. This CDR3 is 16 amino acids long. CDR1 SGHTA and CDR2 FQGNSA come from the germline V gene. CDR3 residues: CASSLLSGGDQETQYF. CDR3 nucleotides: TGTGCCAGCAGCTTATTGAGCGGGGGGGACCAAGAGACCCAGTACTTC. Combining the CDR3 with reference TRBV7-2 and TRBJ2-5 gives the whole variable domain GAGVSQSPSNKVTEKGKDVELRCDPISGHTALYWYRQSLGQGLEFLIYFQGNSAPDKSGLPSDRFSAERTGGSVSTLTIQRTQQEDSAVYLCASSLLSGGDQETQYFGPGTRLLVL.

This clonotype was seen at least ten times. The chain recombines TRBV12-3 or TRBV12-4 with TRBJ2-2; D remains unclear. Trimming stripped 0 bases from V and 2 bases from J, with 7 bases between. This CDR3 region has 15 residues. CDR3 sequence: CASSLASGNTGELFF. As DNA, the CDR3 is TGTGCCAGCAGTTTAGCGAGTGGTAACACCGGGGAGCTGTTTTTT.

The sample holds a few counts of this clonotype. The CDR3: CASSQAAGGELFF. The CDR3 DNA reads TGTGCCAGCAGCCAAGCGGCTGGCGGGGAGCTGTTTTTT. This chain uses TRBV3-1 with TRBJ2-2; D uncertain. V was clipped by 1 base and J by 7 bases, with 7 bases between them. CDR1 is LGHDT and CDR2 is YNNKEL in the germline V gene (reference sequence). The CDR3 runs to 13 residues.

This chain joins TRBV10-3 and TRBJ1-2; 8 bases align to TRBD1. V lost 3 bases, J lost 5 bases, and 2 bases stayed unmatched. CDR1 and CDR2 from the germline V gene are ENHRY and SYGVKD. This CDR3 is built from 13 residues. The chain's CDR3 is CAISDDRGYGYTF. CDR3 sequence (DNA): TGTGCCATCAGTGACGACAGGGGATATGGCTACACCTTC.

The V gene is TRBV27, the J gene TRBJ1-6, with a weak D call TRBD1 (5 bases). Germline V CDR1 and CDR2: MNHEY, SMNVEV (reference sequence). Trimming took 2 bases from V and 10 from J, leaving 12 bases between them. CDR3 length: 14 residues. The CDR3 DNA follows: TGTGCCAGCAGTTTAGACGGGAGGGGCTCACCCCTCCACTTT. It translates to CASSLDGRGSPLHF.

This clonotype was seen ten or more times. V usage is TRBV12-3 or TRBV12-4 and J usage is TRBJ1-6; TRBD1 agrees at 7 bases. CDR3 length equals 15 residues. Germline trimming cut 7 bases from V and 9 bases from J; bases unmatched to any gene: 12. In DNA form, the CDR3 reads TGTGCCAGCAACAACAGGGGAGACTCTGGTTCACCCCTCCACTTT. Its protein product is CASNNRGDSGSPLHF.

The rearrangement uses TRBV20-1 and TRBJ2-7; the D gene is possibly TRBD1 (5 bases). Germline CDR1 and CDR2: DFQATT and SNEGSKA (reference sequence). Deletions cut 2 bases from V and 4 bases from J, with 15 bases between. The CDR3 sequence is 14 residues long. Here the CDR3 reads CSARKGQGIYEQYF. The DNA of the CDR3 is TGCAGTGCTAGAAAGGGGCAGGGAATATACGAGCAGTACTTC.

This clonotype was observed at least ten times. This chain connects TRBV10-3 to TRBJ2-1; perhaps TRBD2 as D (6 bases). V was cut by 4 bases and J by 0 bases, with 16 bases left in between. The CDR3 is 17 residues long. The germline V gene has CDR1 ENHRY and CDR2 SYGVKD. The CDR3 DNA follows: TGTGCCATCAGTGGCAGTAGCGGAAAAAGCTCCTACAATGAGCAGTTCTTC. Protein product: CAISGSSGKSSYNEQFF.

The chain has TRBV28 and TRBJ2-2, with 9 nucleotides matching TRBD1. In germline, CDR1 is MDHEN, CDR2 SYDVKM. The V and J ends lost 6 bases and 3 bases, in that order; junction bases with no gene match: 8. This CDR3 region has 16 residues. CDR3 in DNA: TGTGCCAGCAGCTTTTCTTGGACAGGGGACACCGGGGAGCTGTTTTTT. It encodes CASSFSWTGDTGELFF. The full variable domain, its missing parts supplied by reference TRBV28 and TRBJ2-2, is DVKVTQSSRYLVKRTGEKVFLECVQDMDHENMFWYRQDPGLGLRLIYFSYDVKMKEKGDIPEGYSVSREKKERFSLILESASTNQTSMYLCASSFSWTGDTGELFFGEGSRLTVL.

This clonotype was counted many times. The CDR3 DNA follows: TGTGCCAGCAGTGAGGAGGATGTTGGCGCTGAGCAGTTCTTC. Its protein product is CASSEEDVGAEQFF. The chain has TRBV2 and TRBJ2-1, with a tentative D call TRBD2 (5 bases). CDR3 length: 14 residues. Per the germline V gene, CDR1 is SNHLY and CDR2 is FYNNEI. With 3 bases removed from V and 9 bases from J, the gap between germline ends came to 15 bases.

This clonotype was observed many times. V usage is TRBV5-1 and J usage is TRBJ2-3, with D tentatively TRBD2 (6 bases). This CDR3 is 15 amino acids long. CDR1 SGHRS and CDR2 YFSETQ come from the germline V gene. V lost 3 bases to trimming and J lost 1 base, with 12 bases between them. The CDR3 nucleotides read TGCGCCAGCAGCTCCAGCGGGTCCGGCACAGATACGCAGTATTTT. Its protein is CASSSSGSGTDTQYF.

The V and J genes are TRBV3-1 and TRBJ1-1, with D hard to call. Germline loops: CDR1 LGHDT, CDR2 YNNKEL (reference sequence). The CDR3 runs to 11 residues. V was trimmed by 4 bases and J by 11 bases, leaving 11 bases between them. DNA for the CDR3: TGTGCCAGCAGCCTCGGAATTGACGCTTTCTTT. Amino acids: CASSLGIDAFF. Full variable domain (missing parts from reference TRBV3-1 and TRBJ1-1): DTAVSQTPKYLVTQMGNDKSIKCEQNLGHDTMYWYKQDSKKFLKIMFSYNNKELIINETVPNRFSPKSPDKAHLNLHINSLELGDSAVYFCASSLGIDAFFGQGTRLTVV.

This clonotype was seen only a few times. CDR3 sequence: CASRPDRSSYNEQFF. In DNA, the CDR3 is TGTGCCAGCAGACCTGACAGGAGCTCCTACAATGAGCAGTTCTTC. The V gene is TRBV28, the J gene TRBJ2-1, with TRBD1 as a possible D gene (6 bases). The CDR3 covers 15 residues. Per the germline V gene, CDR1 is MDHEN and CDR2 is SYDVKM. V was trimmed by 6 bases and J by 0 bases, leaving 12 bases between them.

The table lists this clonotype with a few counts. The chain carries TRBV20-1 and TRBJ2-1, with TRBD2 matching over 8 bases. The CDR3 sequence is 14 residues long. CDR1 and CDR2 from the germline V gene are DFQATT and SNEGSKA (reference sequence). J was trimmed by 3 bases and V by 2 bases; bases with no gene match: 3. DNA of the CDR3: TGCAGTGCTAGAAAACTAGCGGTCTACAATGAGCAGTTCTTC. Protein sequence: CSARKLAVYNEQFF.

V is TRBV24-1 and J is TRBJ1-4; TRBD1 might be the D (6 bases). CDR1 and CDR2 (germline): KGHDR, SFDVKD. V was cut by 7 bases and J by 8 bases, with 16 bases left in between. The CDR3 is 14 amino acids. The CDR3 sequence is CATRTKSGGEKLFF. DNA for the CDR3: TGTGCCACCAGAACGAAATCGGGGGGCGAAAAACTGTTTTTT.

In this sample, this clonotype turned up a few times. The chain employs TRBV19 and TRBJ2-3; 7 bases match TRBD1. The V and J ends lost 2 bases and 4 bases, in that order; junction bases with no gene match: 6. This CDR3 is 15 amino acids long. In germline, CDR1 is LNHDA, CDR2 SQIVND (reference sequence). CDR3 residues: CASSIPFTGADTQYF. The CDR3 DNA reads as TGTGCCAGTAGTATACCATTTACAGGGGCAGATACGCAGTATTTT.

The DNA of the CDR3 is TGTGCCAGCAGCTTAAGCCCCCCGACTAGCGGGGGGACCCAGTACTTC. Translated: CASSLSPPTSGGTQYF. The J gene is TRBJ2-5, the V gene TRBV7-3; TRBD2 matches 12 bases. The CDR3 runs 16 residues. The germline V gene encodes CDR1 SGHTA and CDR2 FQGTGA. After removal of 1 base from V and 7 bases from J, the junction contained 7 bases not matched to a gene. Drawing the rest from reference TRBV7-3 and TRBJ2-5, the complete variable domain is GAGVSQTPSNKVTEKGKYVELRCDPISGHTALYWYRQSLGQGPEFLIYFQGTGAADDSGLPNDRFFAVRPEGSVSTLKIQRTERGDSAVYLCASSLSPPTSGGTQYFGPGTRLLVL.

V and J are TRBV3-1 and TRBJ1-1; no definite D call. With 1 base removed from V and 7 bases from J, the gap between germline ends came to 10 bases. This CDR3 spans 13 amino acids. In germline, CDR1 is LGHDT, CDR2 YNNKEL (reference sequence). The CDR3 nucleotides read TGTGCCAGCAGCCAAGCGCAAGGGCTTGAAGCTTTCTTT. Its translation is CASSQAQGLEAFF.

A few counts support this clonotype. This chain links TRBV10-3 with TRBJ1-6; D may be TRBD1 (5 bases). The germline gives CDR1 ENHRY, CDR2 SYGVKD. The CDR3 covers 13 residues. The V end lost 7 bases, the J end lost 8 bases, and 12 bases lay between the germline ends. The CDR3 DNA sequence: TGTGCCATCACCGGCAGGGTTGATTCACCCCTCCACTTT. Encoded protein: CAITGRVDSPLHF.